This TCR beta chain was profiled in a study of T cells in Graves' hyperthyroidism and ophthalmopathy. Comments on this clonotype: The antigen is not known.

Findings of the study overall: Blood also contained most expanded thyroid clonotypes above 0.001.

From RNA transcripts, TCR beta CDR3 regions were amplified. The HTBI set primed first-round TCR CDR3 RT-PCR. TCRdb re-called the multiplex PCR reads through MiXCR, storing one row per CDR3 protein. This sample has approximately 560,000 distinct CDR3 sequences, with around 45% found just once. The study enrolled patients aged 18 to 65 with newly diagnosed hyperthyroidism of under 2 months' duration. Looked up from germline, CDR1 is LNHDA and CDR2 is SQIVND (reference sequence). CDR3 length: 13 residues. V trimming: 7 bases; J trimming: 0 bases; junction bases outside the gene matches: 1. This TCR was recovered from a woman aged 18-29 years with Graves' hyperthyroidism. The sample comprised peripheral blood or thyroid tissue (not recorded which). The rearrangement links TRBV19 to TRBJ2-5; 8 bases are a match to TRBD2. CDR3 DNA: TGTGCCAGTATGGGACTAGACCAAGAGACCCAGTACTTC. This encodes CASMGLDQETQYF.